The following is a TCR beta chain sequence with its context. Its specificity is not known. This entry belongs to a study of cytotoxic CD8 clonotypes in ibrutinib-treated CLL. Germline values: CDR1 LNHDA, CDR2 SQIVND (reference sequence). This CDR3 has 13 residues. J lost 0 bases, V lost 6 bases, and 1 base had no gene match. Overall study findings and caveats: The times at which samples were taken varied between sustained-remission and progressing patients. Clonality went higher at ibrutinib response and then dropped back toward baseline at progression.

Target depth was 1 in 200,000 to 1 in 1 million T cells, about 10x per clonotype. Method: immunoSEQ multiplex PCR; TCRdb's copy keeps in-frame clones and lacks some. The table records about 69,000 clones, 70% to 90% of them present only once. This rearrangement joins TRBV19 to TRBJ2-5; 7 nucleotides align to TRBD2. The source of this sequence is a human donor with chronic lymphocytic leukemia. The specimen comprised PBMCs, sampled at disease progression, from a patient treated with ibrutinib. In nucleotides, the CDR3 is TGTGCCAGTAGCCTAGCGGACCAAGAGACCCAGTACTTC. Protein sequence: CASSLADQETQYF.